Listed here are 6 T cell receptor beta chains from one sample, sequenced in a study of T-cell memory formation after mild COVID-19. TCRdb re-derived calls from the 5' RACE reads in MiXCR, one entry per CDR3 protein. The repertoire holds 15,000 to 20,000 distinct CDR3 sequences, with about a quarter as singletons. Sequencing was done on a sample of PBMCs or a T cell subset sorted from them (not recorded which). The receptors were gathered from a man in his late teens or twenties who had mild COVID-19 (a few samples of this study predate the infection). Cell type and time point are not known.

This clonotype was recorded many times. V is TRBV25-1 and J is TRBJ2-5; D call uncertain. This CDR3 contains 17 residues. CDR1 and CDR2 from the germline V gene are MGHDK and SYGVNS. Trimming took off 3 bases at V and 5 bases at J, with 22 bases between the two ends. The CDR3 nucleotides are TGTGCCAGCAGTGATCCCCGTAGAGGCGTAGCCGGGGAGACCCAGTACTTC. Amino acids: CASSDPRRGVAGETQYF.

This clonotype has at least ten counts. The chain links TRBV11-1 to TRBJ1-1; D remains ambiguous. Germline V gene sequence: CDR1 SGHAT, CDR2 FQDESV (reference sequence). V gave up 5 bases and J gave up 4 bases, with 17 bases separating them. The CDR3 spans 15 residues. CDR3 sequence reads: CASSHRWGSGTEAFF. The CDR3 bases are TGTGCCAGCAGCCACCGGTGGGGATCCGGCACTGAAGCTTTCTTT.

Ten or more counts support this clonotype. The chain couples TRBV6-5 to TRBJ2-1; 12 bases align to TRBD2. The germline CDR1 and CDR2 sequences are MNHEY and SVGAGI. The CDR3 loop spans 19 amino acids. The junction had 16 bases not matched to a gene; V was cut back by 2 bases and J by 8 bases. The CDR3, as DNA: TGTGCCAGCAGTTACCAAACTGGACTAGCGGGGTACGTGGGCGATGAGCAGTTCTTC. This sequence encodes CASSYQTGLAGYVGDEQFF.

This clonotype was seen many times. CDR3 residues: CASSQGAKPEAFF. In DNA, the CDR3 is TGCGCCAGCAGCCAGGGGGCGAAGCCTGAAGCTTTCTTT. The rearrangement joins TRBV4-1 to TRBJ1-1; D might be TRBD1 (6 bases). CDR1 is MGHRA and CDR2 is YSYEKL in the germline V gene. V lost 3 bases, J lost 6 bases, and 11 bases lay in between. The CDR3 consists of 13 residues.

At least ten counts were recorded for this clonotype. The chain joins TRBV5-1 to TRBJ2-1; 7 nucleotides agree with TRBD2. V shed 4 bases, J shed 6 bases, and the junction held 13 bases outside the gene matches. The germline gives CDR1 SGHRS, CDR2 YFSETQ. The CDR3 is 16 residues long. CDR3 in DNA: TGCGCCAGCAGCCTAGGAGCTAGCGGAAAGGGCAATGAGCAGTTCTTC. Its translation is CASSLGASGKGNEQFF.

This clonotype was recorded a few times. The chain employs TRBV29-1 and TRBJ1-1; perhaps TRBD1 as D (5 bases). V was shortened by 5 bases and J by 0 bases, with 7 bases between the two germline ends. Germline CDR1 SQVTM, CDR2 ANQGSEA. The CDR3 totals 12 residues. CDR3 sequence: CSVHRMNTEAFF. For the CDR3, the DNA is TGCAGCGTTCACAGGATGAACACTGAAGCTTTCTTT. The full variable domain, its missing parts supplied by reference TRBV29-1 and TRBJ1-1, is SAVISQKPSRDICQRGTSLTIQCQVDSQVTMMFWYRQQPGQSLTLIATANQGSEATYESGFVIDKFPISRPNLTFSTLTVSNMSPEDSSIYLCSVHRMNTEAFFGQGTRLTVV.